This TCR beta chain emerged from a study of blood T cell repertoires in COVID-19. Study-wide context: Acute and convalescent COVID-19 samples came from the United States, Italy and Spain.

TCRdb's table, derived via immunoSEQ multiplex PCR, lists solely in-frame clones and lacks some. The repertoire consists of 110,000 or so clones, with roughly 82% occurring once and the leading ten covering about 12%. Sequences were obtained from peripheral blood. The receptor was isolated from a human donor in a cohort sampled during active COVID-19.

The CDR3 DNA sequence: TGTGCCAGCAGGACAGGTTTTAACACCGGGGAGCTGTTTTTT. This encodes CASRTGFNTGELFF. The V gene is TRBV6-5, the J gene TRBJ2-2; tentatively, D is TRBD1 (6 bases). Germline assignment: CDR1 MNHEY and CDR2 SVGAGI. The length of the CDR3 is 14 residues. Trimming took 6 bases from V and 2 from J, leaving 10 bases between them.